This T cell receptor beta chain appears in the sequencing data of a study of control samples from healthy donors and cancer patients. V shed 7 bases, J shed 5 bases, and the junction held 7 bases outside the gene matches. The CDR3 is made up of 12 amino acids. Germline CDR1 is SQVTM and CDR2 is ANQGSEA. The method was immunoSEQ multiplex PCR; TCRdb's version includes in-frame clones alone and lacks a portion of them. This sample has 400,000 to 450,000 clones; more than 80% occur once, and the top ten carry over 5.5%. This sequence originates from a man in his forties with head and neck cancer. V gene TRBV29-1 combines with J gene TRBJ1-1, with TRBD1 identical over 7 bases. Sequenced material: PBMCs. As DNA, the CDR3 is TGCAGCGCCCGGTCAGGGGGGACTGAAGCTTTCTTT. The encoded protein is CSARSGGTEAFF.